A single sample gave rise to the 3 T cell receptor beta chains below, sequenced in a study of blood T cells in healthy people across ages. The second PCR ran roughly 6 to 11 cycles with a sample-barcoded 5' primer and J-beta primers. Using its own MiXCR run on the 5' RACE reads, TCRdb lists one record per CDR3 protein. The table has 1.5 million to 2 million distinct CDR3 sequences, around half seen once; the top ten hold less than 2.5%. The sample consisted of blood. These receptors all stem from a woman between 40 and 55 years old in good health.

The J gene is TRBJ2-5, the V gene TRBV19; the D gene is possibly TRBD1 (6 bases). This CDR3 is 14 amino acids long. Looked up from germline, CDR1 is LNHDA and CDR2 is SQIVND (reference sequence). The V and J ends lost 4 bases and 2 bases respectively, with 11 bases between them. CDR3 nucleotides: TGTGCCAGTAGTAAACAGGGCACTCAAGAGACCCAGTACTTC. This codes for CASSKQGTQETQYF.

The chain recombines TRBV14 with TRBJ2-7; 7 nucleotides match TRBD2. J was trimmed by 3 bases and V by 1 base; bases with no gene match: 6. Germline assignment: CDR1 SGHDN and CDR2 FVKESK. The CDR3 sequence is 15 residues long. The CDR3 loop is CASSQASGAIYEQYF. The CDR3 bases are TGTGCCAGCAGCCAAGCAAGCGGGGCAATCTACGAGCAGTACTTC.

The chain links TRBV20-1 to TRBJ2-3, with unresolved D. This CDR3 contains 15 residues. The germline gives CDR1 DFQATT, CDR2 SNEGSKA (reference sequence). V was cut by 6 bases and J by 8 bases, with 24 bases left in between. The CDR3 loop reads CSAKPVGSGSATQYF. As DNA, the CDR3 is TGCAGTGCAAAGCCGGTGGGGTCCGGCTCGGCTACGCAGTATTTT.